Each of the 18 T cell receptor beta chains below was sequenced from the same sample in a study of shared clonotypes between healthy human individuals. Sequenced by immunoSEQ multiplex PCR; TCRdb stores in-frame clones only, minus some. In the table there are hundreds of thousands of clones, about 85% of which are singletons. Sequencing input: PBMCs. All receptors come from a woman aged 40 to 50 in good health. Some clones in this sample may be carry-over from other donors' samples.

The chain combines TRBV11-1 with TRBJ2-2; D unclear. CDR1 is SGHAT and CDR2 is FQDESV in the germline V gene (reference sequence). There are 18 residues in the CDR3. Trimming stripped 4 bases from V and 0 bases from J, with 18 bases between. CDR3 bases: TGTGCCAGCAGCTCGGTCGTAGGGATCCCAGCGAACACCGGGGAGCTGTTTTTT. It codes for CASSSVVGIPANTGELFF.

The rearrangement joins TRBV28 to TRBJ1-4, with 7 bases that match TRBD1. The CDR3 spans 15 residues. The germline CDR1 and CDR2 sequences are MDHEN and SYDVKM. V gave up 5 bases and J gave up 3 bases; unmatched junction bases: 6. The CDR3 sequence is CASSPTGAPNEKLFF. For the CDR3, the DNA is TGTGCCAGCAGTCCCACAGGGGCCCCTAATGAAAAACTGTTTTTT.

On this clone itself: Other DNA sequences within the sample encode an identical CDR3. The V gene is TRBV28, the J gene TRBJ1-5; D gene unclear. Germline-derived CDR1 and CDR2 are MDHEN and SYDVKM. Trimming removed 2 bases from V and 4 bases from J, with 3 bases in between. CDR3 length: 12 residues. CDR3 sequence (DNA): TGTGCCAGCAGTTTACTGAATCAGCCCCAGCATTTT. It specifies CASSLLNQPQHF.

CDR3 amino acids: CASSVRGDTEAFF. Here the CDR3 DNA reads TGTGCCAGCAGCGTTAGAGGGGACACTGAAGCTTTCTTT. The V call is TRBV9, the J call TRBJ1-1; TRBD1 is a possible D gene (5 bases). Germline CDR1 reads SGDLS; CDR2 reads YYNGEE. The CDR3 covers 13 residues. V lost 2 bases to trimming and J lost 3 bases, with 8 bases between them. Variable domain in full (rest from reference TRBV9 and TRBJ1-1): DSGVTQTPKHLITATGQRVTLRCSPRSGDLSVYWYQQSLDQGLQFLIQYYNGEERAKGNILERFSAQQFPDLHSELNLSSLELGDSALYFCASSVRGDTEAFFGQGTRLTVV.

As concerns this clone: An end of the junction differs from the germline gene, which may be a read error. This chain links TRBV12-5 with TRBJ2-3; tentatively, D is TRBD2 (5 bases). This CDR3 has 14 residues. Germline assignment: CDR1 LGHNT and CDR2 FRNRAP. CDR3 in amino acids: CASSFGWRADTQYF. CDR3 nucleotide sequence: TGTGCTAGTAGTTTTGGTTGGCGGGCAGATACGCAGTATTTT.

The chain employs TRBV6-6 and TRBJ2-3; unclear D gene. Germline-derived CDR1 and CDR2 are MNHNY and SVGAGI (reference sequence). The CDR3 consists of 14 residues. The V and J ends lost 3 bases and 2 bases respectively, with 9 bases between them. The CDR3 nucleotides read TGTGCCAGCAGTTATTCAGCGCTCACAGATACGCAGTATTTT. Protein product: CASSYSALTDTQYF.

The chain is built from TRBV7-2 and TRBJ2-1; 11 bases fit TRBD2. Germline-derived CDR1 and CDR2 are SGHTA and FQGNSA. After removal of 5 bases from V and 4 bases from J, the junction contained 4 bases not matched to a gene. The CDR3 sequence is 15 residues long. This CDR3 reads CASSPWTSGYNEQFF. CDR3 in DNA: TGTGCCAGCAGCCCTTGGACTAGCGGGTACAATGAGCAGTTCTTC.

Only one count was recorded for this clone. The V call is TRBV30, the J call TRBJ2-1; D is uncertain. The germline V and J ends were trimmed by 5 bases and 5 bases, with 10 bases remaining between them. This CDR3 contains 12 residues. The germline V gene has CDR1 GTSNPN and CDR2 SVGIG (reference sequence). The CDR3 is CAWSISHNEQFF. The CDR3 nucleotides read TGTGCCTGGTCGATAAGTCACAATGAGCAGTTCTTC.

This chain joins TRBV19 and TRBJ2-7; 7 nucleotides match TRBD2. The CDR3 length is 15 residues. J was trimmed by 3 bases and V by 3 bases; bases with no gene match: 8. The V gene's germline CDR1 is LNHDA and CDR2 SQIVND (reference sequence). CDR3 protein: CASSIGGIGNYEQYF. In DNA, the CDR3 is TGTGCCAGTAGTATCGGGGGGATTGGTAACTACGAGCAGTACTTC.

The chain's CDR3 is CASSLGPGGYQETQYF. CDR3 nucleotides: TGCGCCAGCAGCTTGGGGCCCGGAGGGTACCAAGAGACCCAGTACTTC. This chain links TRBV5-1 with TRBJ2-5; D possibly corresponds to TRBD2 (6 bases). The CDR3 totals 16 residues. Germline V lookup: CDR1 SGHRS, CDR2 YFSETQ. The ends were cut back, 0 bases at V and 0 bases at J, with 12 bases in the middle.

V gene TRBV5-1 combines with J gene TRBJ2-5; TRBD1 matches 10 bases. Looked up from germline, CDR1 is SGHRS and CDR2 is YFSETQ. The trim removed 4 bases at V and 4 bases at J, leaving 7 bases unmatched. CDR3 length: 15 amino acids. DNA of the CDR3: TGCGCCAGCAGCCCCGGGGACAGGGGAGGAGAGACCCAGTACTTC. Translated: CASSPGDRGGETQYF.

This chain links TRBV28 with TRBJ2-2; 12 nucleotides match TRBD1. Germline CDR1 is MDHEN and CDR2 is SYDVKM. The J segment lost 8 bases and the V segment lost 6 bases, leaving 4 bases of the junction unmatched. The CDR3 has 14 amino acids. The CDR3 here is CASSGTGGRGELFF. The DNA for the CDR3 is TGTGCCAGCAGCGGGACAGGGGGCAGGGGGGAGCTGTTTTTT.

The chain uses TRBV7-2 and TRBJ1-2; the D gene is possibly TRBD1 (5 bases). Trimming left V 2 bases short and J 5 bases short, with 9 bases between. CDR1 SGHTA and CDR2 FQGNSA come from the germline V gene. The CDR3 sequence is 13 residues long. CDR3 sequence: CASSLQGVYGYTF. Here the CDR3 DNA reads TGTGCCAGCAGCTTACAGGGTGTATATGGCTACACCTTC.

This clone was seen just once. V and J are TRBV27 and TRBJ2-7, with 8 bases fitting TRBD2. The CDR3 sequence is 17 residues long. Per the germline V gene, CDR1 is MNHEY and CDR2 is SMNVEV (reference sequence). The V segment lost 4 bases and the J segment 3 bases; nucleotides outside the gene matches: 14. The CDR3 region has the DNA TGTGCCAGCAGTTCGCCAGGGGCAGCGGGAGCACTCTACGAGCAGTACTTC. Amino acids: CASSSPGAAGALYEQYF.

This chain joins TRBV28 and TRBJ1-3; 9 nucleotides match TRBD1. The CDR3 sequence is 20 residues long. The V segment lost 6 bases and the J segment 0 bases; nucleotides outside the gene matches: 18. Germline V gives CDR1 MDHEN, CDR2 SYDVKM. The CDR3 nucleotides are TGTGCCAGCAGCCTTCTACCGGGACAGGGCGGTATATACTCTGGAAACACCATATATTTT. Protein sequence: CASSLLPGQGGIYSGNTIYF.

The gene calls are TRBV28 and TRBJ1-2; D gene unclear. The CDR3 loop spans 12 amino acids. CDR1 MDHEN and CDR2 SYDVKM come from the germline V gene. The V and J ends lost 9 bases and 2 bases respectively, with 10 bases between them. CDR3 loop: CASSQANYGYTF. Here the CDR3 DNA reads TGTGCCAGTTCCCAGGCGAACTATGGCTACACCTTC.

J is TRBJ2-5 and V is TRBV13; D remains unclear. V was pared by 2 bases and J by 4 bases, with 5 bases between. Germline CDR1 reads PRHDT; CDR2 reads FYEKMQ (reference sequence). CDR3 length: 12 amino acids. The CDR3 is CASSLYPETQYF. The CDR3 DNA is TGTGCCAGCAGCTTATATCCAGAGACCCAGTACTTC.

The rearrangement joins TRBV6-5 to TRBJ1-2, with 7 bases that match TRBD1. Germline V gene data show CDR1 as MNHEY and CDR2 as SVGAGI. The CDR3 sequence is 12 residues long. V trimming: 6 bases; J trimming: 5 bases; junction bases outside the gene matches: 3. Written as DNA, the CDR3 is TGTGCCAGCAGCAAGACAGGGTATGGCTACACCTTC. Protein: CASSKTGYGYTF.